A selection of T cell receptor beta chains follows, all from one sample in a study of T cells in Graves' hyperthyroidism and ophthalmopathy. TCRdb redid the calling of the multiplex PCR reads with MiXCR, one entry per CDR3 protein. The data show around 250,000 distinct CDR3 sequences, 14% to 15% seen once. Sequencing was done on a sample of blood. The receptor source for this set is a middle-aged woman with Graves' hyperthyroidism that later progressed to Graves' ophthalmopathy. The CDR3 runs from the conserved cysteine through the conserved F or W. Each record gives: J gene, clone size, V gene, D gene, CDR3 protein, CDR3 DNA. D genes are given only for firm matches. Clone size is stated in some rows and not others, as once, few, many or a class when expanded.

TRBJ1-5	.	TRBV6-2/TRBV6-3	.	CASSYSSFYSNQPQHF	TGTGCCAGCAGTTACTCGAGTTTTTATAGCAATCAGCCCCAGCATTTT
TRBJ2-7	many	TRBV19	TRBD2	CASSIVAGNSYEQYF	TGTGCCAGTAGTATAGTAGCGGGGAACTCCTACGAGCAGTACTTC
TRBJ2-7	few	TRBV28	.	CASSLLYVGAGEQYF	TGTGCCAGCAGTTTATTATATGTAGGGGCCGGCGAGCAGTACTTC
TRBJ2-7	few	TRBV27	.	CASSRDNRAYEQYF	TGTGCCAGCAGTCGGGACAACAGGGCCTACGAGCAGTACTTC
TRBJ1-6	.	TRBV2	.	CASSYSGLSTDNSPLHF	TGTGCCAGCAGTTACTCAGGCCTAAGTACCGATAATTCACCCCTCCACTTT
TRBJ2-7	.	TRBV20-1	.	CSAPLGDHYEQFF	TGCAGTGCTCCCCTAGGGGACCACTACGAGCAGTTCTTT
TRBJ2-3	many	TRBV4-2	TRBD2	CASSSGLVGDTQYF	TGTGCCAGCAGCTCGGGACTAGTCGGAGATACGCAGTATTTT
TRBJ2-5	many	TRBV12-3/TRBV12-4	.	CASSRQQETQYF	TGTGCCAGCAGTCGACAGCAAGAGACCCAGTACTTC
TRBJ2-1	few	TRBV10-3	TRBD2	CATSGGGGRGDEQFF	TGTGCCACTTCGGGGGGTGGCGGGAGAGGGGATGAGCAGTTCTTC
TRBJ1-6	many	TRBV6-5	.	CASSTRQPQGSPLHF	TGTGCCAGCAGTACTCGACAACCCCAGGGTTCACCCCTCCACTTT
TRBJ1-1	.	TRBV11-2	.	CASTVTKVNTEAFF	TGTGCCAGCACCGTGACCAAAGTGAACACTGAAGCTTTCTTT
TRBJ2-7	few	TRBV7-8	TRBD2	CASSLRFAGGPGYKQYF	TGTGCCAGCAGCCTACGCTTCGCGGGAGGGCCGGGATACAAGCAGTACTTC
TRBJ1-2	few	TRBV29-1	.	CSVEPLAGEVVRTF	TGCAGCGTTGAACCCCTTGCAGGGGAGGTAGTACGCACCTTC
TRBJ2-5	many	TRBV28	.	CASSLYPTGFGETQYF	TGTGCCAGCAGTTTATATCCCACGGGGTTCGGAGAGACCCAGTACTTC
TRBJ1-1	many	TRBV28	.	CASSLPLIDWTNTEAFF	TGTGCCAGCAGTCTCCCCCTTATTGACTGGACCAACACTGAAGCTTTCTTT
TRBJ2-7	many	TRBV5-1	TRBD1	CASSGRQGSLASYEQYF	TGCGCCAGCAGCGGCCGACAGGGAAGTCTAGCCTCCTACGAGCAGTACTTC
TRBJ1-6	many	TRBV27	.	CASSRFPPAPDSPLHF	TGTGCCAGCAGTCGATTCCCCCCGGCACCAGATTCACCCCTCCACTTT
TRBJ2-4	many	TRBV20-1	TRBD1	CSGRDSVAKNIQYF	TGCAGTGGTCGGGACAGCGTAGCCAAAAACATTCAGTACTTC
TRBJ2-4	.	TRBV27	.	CASSQKGAKNIQYF	TGTGCCAGCAGTCAAAAGGGGGCCAAAAACATTCAGTACTTC
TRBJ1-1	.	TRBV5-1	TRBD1	CASSPRTGVNTEAFF	TGCGCCAGCAGCCCCAGGACAGGCGTGAACACTGAAGCTTTCTTT
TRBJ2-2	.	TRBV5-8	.	CASSRWTTTGELFF	TGTGCCAGCAGCCGATGGACAACCACCGGGGAGCTGTTTTTT
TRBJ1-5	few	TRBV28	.	CASSLRDLGVKPQHF	TGTGCCAGCAGTTTAAGGGACCTCGGGGTAAAGCCCCAGCATTTT
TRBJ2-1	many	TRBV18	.	CASSPAWTNEQFF	TGTGCCAGCTCACCAGCCTGGACGAATGAGCAGTTCTTC
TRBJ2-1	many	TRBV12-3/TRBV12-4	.	CASNDRQSYNEQFF	TGTGCCAGCAACGACCGGCAGTCCTACAATGAGCAGTTCTTC
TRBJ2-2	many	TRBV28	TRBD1	CASSPPRQGTGELFF	TGTGCCAGCAGTCCCCCGCGACAGGGGACCGGGGAGCTGTTTTTT
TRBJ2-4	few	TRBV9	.	CASSVDPGNIQYF	TGTGCCAGCAGCGTAGATCCGGGAAACATTCAGTACTTC
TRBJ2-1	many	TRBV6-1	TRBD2	CASSEGGGRYNEQFF	TGTGCCAGCAGTGAAGGTGGCGGGAGGTACAATGAGCAGTTCTTC
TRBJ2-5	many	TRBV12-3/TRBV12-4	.	CASSTNDRTQYF	TGTGCCAGCAGTACTAATGACCGGACCCAGTACTTC
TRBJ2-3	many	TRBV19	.	CASSIGLDTQYF	TGTGCCAGTAGTATAGGCCTCGATACGCAGTATTTT
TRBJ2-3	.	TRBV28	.	CASKARDFNTDTQYF	TGTGCCAGCAAGGCCCGGGACTTCAACACAGATACGCAGTATTTT
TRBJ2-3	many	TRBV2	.	CASSEQPGTDTQYF	TGTGCCAGCAGCGAGCAACCGGGCACAGATACGCAGTATTTT
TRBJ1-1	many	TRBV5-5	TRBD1	CASSWDRGPNTEAFF	TGTGCCAGCAGCTGGGACAGGGGGCCCAACACTGAAGCTTTCTTT
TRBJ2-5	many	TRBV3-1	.	CASSSSRGGVQTQYF	TGTGCCAGCAGTTCCAGCCGGGGAGGTGTGCAGACCCAGTACTTC
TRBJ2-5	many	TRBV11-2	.	CASSWPQETQYF	TGTGCCAGCAGCTGGCCCCAAGAGACCCAGTACTTC
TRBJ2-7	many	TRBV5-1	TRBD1	CASSSTGGLHSYEQYF	TGCGCCAGCAGCTCGACAGGGGGCCTCCACTCCTACGAGCAGTACTTC
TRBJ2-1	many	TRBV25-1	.	CASREGGYNEQFF	TGTGCCAGCAGGGAGGGCGGGTACAATGAGCAGTTCTTC
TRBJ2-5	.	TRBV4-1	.	CASSHFRRETQYF	TGCGCCAGCAGCCATTTCCGGAGGGAGACCCAGTACTTC
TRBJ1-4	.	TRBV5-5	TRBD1	CASSLVGGRGQEKLFF	TGTGCCAGCAGCTTGGTCGGGGGGAGGGGACAGGAAAAACTGTTTTTT
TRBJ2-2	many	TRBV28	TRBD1	CASSYIRDRENGELFF	TGTGCCAGCAGTTATATAAGGGACAGGGAGAACGGGGAGCTGTTTTTT
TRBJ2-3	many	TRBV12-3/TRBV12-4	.	CASSLFGDTQYF	TGTGCCAGCAGTTTATTTGGAGATACGCAGTATTTT
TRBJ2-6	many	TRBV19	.	CASSRGDSGANVLTF	TGTGCCAGTAGTAGAGGGGACTCTGGGGCCAACGTCCTGACTTTC
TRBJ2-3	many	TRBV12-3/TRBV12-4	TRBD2	CASSLLSLADTDTQYF	TGTGCCAGCAGTTTACTCTCACTAGCGGACACAGATACGCAGTATTTT
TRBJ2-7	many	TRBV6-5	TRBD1	CASSYSKGGSYEQYF	TGTGCCAGCAGTTACTCGAAAGGGGGCAGCTACGAGCAGTACTTC
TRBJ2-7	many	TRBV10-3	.	CAITQGSLYEQYF	TGTGCCATTACCCAGGGAAGTCTCTACGAGCAGTACTTC
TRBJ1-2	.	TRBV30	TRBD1	CAGNRGWGAYGYTF	TGTGCCGGAAACAGGGGTTGGGGCGCCTATGGCTACACCTTC
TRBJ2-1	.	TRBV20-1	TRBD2	CSAREGTRKNNEQFF	TGCAGTGCTAGAGAGGGGACTAGAAAAAACAATGAGCAGTTCTTC
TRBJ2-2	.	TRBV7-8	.	CASSERGGELFF	TGTGCCAGCAGCGAAAGGGGCGGGGAGCTGTTTTTT
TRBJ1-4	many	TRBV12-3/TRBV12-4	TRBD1	CASRPGQTNEKLFF	TGTGCCAGCAGGCCGGGACAGACGAATGAAAAACTGTTTTTT
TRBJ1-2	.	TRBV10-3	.	CAISDSGLGGYTF	TGTGCCATCAGTGACTCAGGGTTGGGTGGCTACACCTTC
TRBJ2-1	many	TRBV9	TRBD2	CASSVAWTSDEQFF	TGTGCCAGCAGCGTAGCGTGGACTAGCGATGAGCAGTTCTTC
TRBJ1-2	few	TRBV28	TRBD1	CASRRDSLNYGYTF	TGTGCCAGCAGAAGGGACAGCCTTAACTATGGCTACACCTTC
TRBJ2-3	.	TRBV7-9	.	CASSLSSGDTQYF	TGTGCCAGCAGCTTAAGCAGTGGGGATACGCAGTATTTT
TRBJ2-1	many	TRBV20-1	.	CSAPAGGRGDNEQFF	TGCAGTGCTCCGGCAGGGGGGAGAGGCGACAATGAGCAGTTCTTC